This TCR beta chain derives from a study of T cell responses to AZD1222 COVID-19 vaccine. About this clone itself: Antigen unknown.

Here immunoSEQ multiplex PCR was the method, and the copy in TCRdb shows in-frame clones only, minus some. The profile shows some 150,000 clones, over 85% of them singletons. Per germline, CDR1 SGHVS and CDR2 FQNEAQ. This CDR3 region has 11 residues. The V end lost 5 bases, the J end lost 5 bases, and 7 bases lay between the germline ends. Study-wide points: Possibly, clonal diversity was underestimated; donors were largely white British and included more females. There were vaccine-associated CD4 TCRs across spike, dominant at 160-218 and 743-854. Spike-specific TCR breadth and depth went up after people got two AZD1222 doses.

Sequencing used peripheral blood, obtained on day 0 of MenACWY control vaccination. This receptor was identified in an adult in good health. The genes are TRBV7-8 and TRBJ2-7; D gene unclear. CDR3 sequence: CASSRGDEQYF. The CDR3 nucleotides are TGTGCCAGCAGCCGTGGCGACGAGCAGTACTTC.